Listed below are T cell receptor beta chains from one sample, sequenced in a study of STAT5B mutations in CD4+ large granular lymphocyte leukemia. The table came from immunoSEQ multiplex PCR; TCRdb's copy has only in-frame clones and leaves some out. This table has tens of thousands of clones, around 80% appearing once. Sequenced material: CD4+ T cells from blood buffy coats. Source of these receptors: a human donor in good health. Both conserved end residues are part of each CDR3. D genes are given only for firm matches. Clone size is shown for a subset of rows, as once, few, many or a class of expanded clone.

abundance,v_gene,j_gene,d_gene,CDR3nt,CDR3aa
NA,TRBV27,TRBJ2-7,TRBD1,TGTGCCAGCAGCAGGACAGGGGGCGTATACGAGCAGTACTTC,CASSRTGGVYEQYF
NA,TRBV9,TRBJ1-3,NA,TGTGCCAGCAGCTTGCTACAGGGTTCTTCCGGAAACACCATATATTTT,CASSLLQGSSGNTIYF
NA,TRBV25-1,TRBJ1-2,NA,TGTGCCAGCAGTGAATATGGGGTCGGCTACACCTTC,CASSEYGVGYTF
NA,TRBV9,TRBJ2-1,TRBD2,TGTGCCAGCAGCCCTCTTCTAGCGGAGCTTGGGAATGAGCAGTTCTTC,CASSPLLAELGNEQFF
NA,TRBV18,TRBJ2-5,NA,TGTGCCAGCTCACCACCCCTAAGGGGTGAGACCCAGTACTTC,CASSPPLRGETQYF
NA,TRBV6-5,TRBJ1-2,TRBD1,TGTGCCAGCAGGATTCTACAGGGGGCCTATGGCTACACCTTC,CASRILQGAYGYTF
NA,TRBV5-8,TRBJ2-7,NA,TGTGCCAGCAGCTTAGGACAGATCGGATCCTACGAGCAGTACTTC,CASSLGQIGSYEQYF
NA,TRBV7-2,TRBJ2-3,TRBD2,TGTGCCAGCAGCTTAGGACTAGCGGGAGGGCATAGAGATACGCAGTATTTT,CASSLGLAGGHRDTQYF
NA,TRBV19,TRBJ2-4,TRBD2,TGTGCCACAGGTCGCGGACTAGCAAACATTCAGTACTTC,CATGRGLANIQYF
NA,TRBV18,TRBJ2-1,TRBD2,TGTGCCAGCTCGGTCGTCGGGACTAGCGGGAAAGGAGGGCAGTTCTTC,CASSVVGTSGKGGQFF
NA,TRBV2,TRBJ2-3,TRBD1,TGTGCCAGCAGCGCTGGGGACAGGGGAACAGATACGCAGTATTTT,CASSAGDRGTDTQYF
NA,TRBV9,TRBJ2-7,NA,TGTGCCAGCAGCGTATGGGTCACGACGGGGGAGCAGTACTTC,CASSVWVTTGEQYF
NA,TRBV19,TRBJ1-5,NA,TGTGCCAGTCCACCCTTTCGGGGACCAGCGGAGCCCCAGCATTTT,CASPPFRGPAEPQHF
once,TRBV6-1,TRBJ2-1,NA,TGTGCCAGCAGTGTTGCCCCAAAGGGGAATGAGCAGTTCTTC,CASSVAPKGNEQFF
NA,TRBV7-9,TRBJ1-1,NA,TGTGCCAGCAGCTTAAGGGGGGCAGGGAACACTGAAGCTTTCTTT,CASSLRGAGNTEAFF
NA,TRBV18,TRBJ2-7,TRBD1,TGTGCCAGCTCACCATATGACAGGGTTGAGCAGTACTTC,CASSPYDRVEQYF
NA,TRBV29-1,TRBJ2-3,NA,TGCAGCGTTGAATTGCGGGTCACAGATACGCAGTATTTT,CSVELRVTDTQYF
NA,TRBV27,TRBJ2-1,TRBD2,TGTGCCAGCAGTTCCCGCCTAGCGGGGGTAAGTGAGCAGTTCTTC,CASSSRLAGVSEQFF
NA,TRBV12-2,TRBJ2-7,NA,TGTGCAAGTCGCTTAGACTTCTCTTACGAGCAGTACTTC,CASRLDFSYEQYF
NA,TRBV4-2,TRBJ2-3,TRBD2,TGTGCCAGCAGCCCCAGGACTAGCGGGAACACAGATACGCAGTATTTT,CASSPRTSGNTDTQYF
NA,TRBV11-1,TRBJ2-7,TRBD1,TGTGCCAGCAGCTTATCACTCGGGACAGTCTACGAGCAGTACTTC,CASSLSLGTVYEQYF
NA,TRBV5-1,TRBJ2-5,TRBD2,TGCGCCAGCAGCTTGACACTAGCGGGGGTCCAAGAGACCCAGTACTTC,CASSLTLAGVQETQYF
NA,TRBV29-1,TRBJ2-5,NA,TGCAGCGTTGAAGATCGGAGGGTTCGGGAGACCCAGTACTTC,CSVEDRRVRETQYF
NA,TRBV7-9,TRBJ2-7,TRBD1,TGTGCCACCTCCGGACAGGGCCCCTACGAGCAGTACTTC,CATSGQGPYEQYF
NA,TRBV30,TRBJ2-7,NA,TGTGCCTGGAGTGTAGTGTCGGGCCTGACCTACGAGCAGTACTTC,CAWSVVSGLTYEQYF
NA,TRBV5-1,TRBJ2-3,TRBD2,TGCGCCAGCAGCCGTGGTGAAGCGGGGGTTCCCACAGATACGCAGTATTTT,CASSRGEAGVPTDTQYF
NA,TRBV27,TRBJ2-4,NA,TGTGCCAGCAGTTTATCCTGGGGGGAAAACATTCAGTACTTC,CASSLSWGENIQYF
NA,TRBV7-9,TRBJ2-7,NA,TGTGCCAGCAGCTTAGAGAACGAGCAGTACTTC,CASSLENEQYF
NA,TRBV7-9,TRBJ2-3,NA,TGTGCCAGCAGCTTACCAGGGGCGAAAGATACGCAGTATTTT,CASSLPGAKDTQYF
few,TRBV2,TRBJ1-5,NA,TGTGCCAGCACACCGGACAGTAGCAATCAGCCCCAGCATTTT,CASTPDSSNQPQHF
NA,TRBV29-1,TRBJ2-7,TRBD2,TGCAGCGTTCGCAGACTAGCGGCGAGCTCCTACGAGCAGTACTTC,CSVRRLAASSYEQYF
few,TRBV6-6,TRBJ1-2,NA,TGTGCCAGCGGTAAGCTTACCTATGGCTACACCTTC,CASGKLTYGYTF
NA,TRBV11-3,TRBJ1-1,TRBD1,TGTGCCAGCAGCCTACAGGGGTCGGACACTGAAGCTTTCTTT,CASSLQGSDTEAFF
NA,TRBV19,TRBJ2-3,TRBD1,TGTGCCAGTAGTAAAGGACAGGGTGGGGATACGCAGTATTTT,CASSKGQGGDTQYF
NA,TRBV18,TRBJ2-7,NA,TGTGCCAGCTCACGAAACACGAACTACGAGCAGTACTTC,CASSRNTNYEQYF
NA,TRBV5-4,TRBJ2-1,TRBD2,TGTGCCAGCAGCTTGTTCGGGACTAGCGGACGAAGCTCCTACAATGAGCAGTTCTTC,CASSLFGTSGRSSYNEQFF
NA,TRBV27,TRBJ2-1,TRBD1,TGTGCCAGCAGTCACGGGACAGAGAATGAGCAGTTCTTC,CASSHGTENEQFF
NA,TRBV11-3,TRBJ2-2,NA,TGTGCCAGCAGCTACATCGCGAACACCGGGGAGCTGTTTTTT,CASSYIANTGELFF
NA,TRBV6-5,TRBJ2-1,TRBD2,TGTGCCAGTAAATTAGCGGGAGCCTTCGATGAGCAGTTCTTC,CASKLAGAFDEQFF
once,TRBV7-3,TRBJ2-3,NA,TGTGCCAGCAGCCAACGGACAGGCACAGATACGCAGTATTTT,CASSQRTGTDTQYF
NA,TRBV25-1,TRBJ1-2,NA,TGTGCCAGCAGTGACCCCCAGGCTGGACTTAACTATGGCTACACCTTC,CASSDPQAGLNYGYTF
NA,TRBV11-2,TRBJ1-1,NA,TGTGCCAGCAGCTTTAGTGTTGGGGTGGGGATTTCCACTGAAGCTTTCTTT,CASSFSVGVGISTEAFF
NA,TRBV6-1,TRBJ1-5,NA,TGTGCCAGCAGCGGAAACTCTATGCCCCAGCATTTT,CASSGNSMPQHF
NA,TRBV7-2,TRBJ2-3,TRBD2,TGTGCCAGCAACGCGGGGGGAGCTGATACGCAGTATTTT,CASNAGGADTQYF
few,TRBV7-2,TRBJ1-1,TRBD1,TGTGCCAGCAGACAGGGGGCTTGGAACACTGAAGCTTTCTTT,CASRQGAWNTEAFF
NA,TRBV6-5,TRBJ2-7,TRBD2,TGTGCCAGCACTCCCCCTGCGACTAGCGGCCAGCAGTACTTC,CASTPPATSGQQYF
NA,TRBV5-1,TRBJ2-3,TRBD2,TGCGCCAGCAGCTTCGGACTAGCGATAGCAGAAAACACAGATACGCAGTATTTT,CASSFGLAIAENTDTQYF
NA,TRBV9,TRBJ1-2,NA,TGTGCCAGCAGCCCAACACTGGGGGAATTCTATGGCTACACCTTC,CASSPTLGEFYGYTF
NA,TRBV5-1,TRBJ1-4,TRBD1,TGCGCCAGCAGCCTAAGGATCGGGACAGATAATGAAAAACTGTTTTTT,CASSLRIGTDNEKLFF
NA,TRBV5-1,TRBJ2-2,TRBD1,TGCGCCAGCAGCCCGTTGGACAGGGGGAACACCGGGGAGCTGTTTTTT,CASSPLDRGNTGELFF
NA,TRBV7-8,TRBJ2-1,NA,TGTGCCAGCAGCTTAGCCCTCGTGTCCTACAATGAGCAGTTCTTC,CASSLALVSYNEQFF